Following are 16 T cell receptor beta chains from one sample sequenced in a study of T cells after yellow fever vaccination. From the 5' RACE reads, TCRdb called clonotypes with MiXCR, one entry per CDR3 protein. The table shows hundreds of thousands of distinct CDR3 sequences, with about a sixth occurring only once. Sequenced material: PBMCs, taken 4 to 6 days after the first yellow fever vaccination. These receptors came from a man aged 18 to 30 who received the YFV17D yellow fever vaccine.

This clonotype turned up a few times. The CDR3 coding sequence is TGCAGCGTTCATCCGGGGGGAAATACAGATACGCAGTATTTT. This translates into CSVHPGGNTDTQYF. This chain links TRBV29-1 with TRBJ2-3; 7 nucleotides match TRBD2. Germline CDR1 SQVTM, CDR2 ANQGSEA. The CDR3 is 14 residues long. The junction had 8 bases not matched to a gene; V was cut back by 5 bases and J by 3 bases.

The chain combines TRBV2 with TRBJ2-7, with 8 bases matching TRBD2. Germline loops: CDR1 SNHLY, CDR2 FYNNEI. This CDR3 contains 12 residues. J was trimmed by 4 bases and V by 7 bases; bases with no gene match: 3. The CDR3 loop is CASTGLVYEQYF. CDR3 DNA: TGTGCCAGCACGGGACTAGTGTACGAGCAGTACTTC.

This sequence joins TRBV11-2 and TRBJ2-5, with 8 bases matching TRBD2. CDR3 length equals 13 residues. The trim removed 6 bases at V and 6 bases at J, leaving 6 bases unmatched. Looked up from germline, CDR1 is SGHAT and CDR2 is FQNNGV. DNA for the CDR3: TGTGCCAGCAGAACCGGGGGGGGGAAGACCCAGTACTTC. This encodes CASRTGGGKTQYF.

The chain links TRBV6-5 to TRBJ1-2, with 7 bases lining up with TRBD1. With V trimmed by 10 bases and J by 7 bases, 6 bases remained unmatched. This CDR3 region has 11 residues. From germline, CDR1 is MNHEY and CDR2 SVGAGI. The CDR3 coding sequence is TGTGCCACGCAGGGGGGGGGTGGCTACACCTTC. Its protein is CATQGGGGYTF.

The chain is built from TRBV12-3 or TRBV12-4 and TRBJ2-5; 9 bases map to TRBD2. With 5 bases clipped from V and 1 base from J, the junction kept 11 bases outside the gene matches. The CDR3 consists of 17 residues. CDR3: CASSLGRLAGFQETQYF. The CDR3 DNA is TGTGCCAGCAGTCTCGGTCGGCTAGCGGGGTTCCAAGAGACCCAGTACTTC.

This clonotype was picked up a small number of times. This sequence joins TRBV7-9 and TRBJ1-1, with 8 bases lining up with TRBD1. Trimming removed 4 bases from V and 5 bases from J; junction bases left unmatched: 9. This CDR3 contains 15 residues. The V gene's germline CDR1 is SEHNR and CDR2 FQNEAQ (reference sequence). The CDR3 DNA is TGTGCCAGCAGCTCCCCGACAGGGGAAAAGACTGAAGCTTTCTTT. It encodes CASSSPTGEKTEAFF. Based on the CDR3 plus reference TRBV7-9 and TRBJ1-1, the full variable domain is DTGVSQNPRHKITKRGQNVTFRCDPISEHNRLYWYRQTLGQGPEFLTYFQNEAQLEKSRLLSDRFSAERPKGSFSTLEIQRTEQGDSAMYLCASSSPTGEKTEAFFGQGTRLTVV.

The chain combines TRBV5-1 with TRBJ2-1, with a weak D call TRBD2 (5 bases). The germline CDR1 and CDR2 sequences are SGHRS and YFSETQ. V lost 2 bases and J lost 9, with 15 bases in between. The CDR3 sequence is 14 residues long. As DNA, the CDR3 is TGCGCCAGCAGCTTTATGCCTCTGGGGAGTGAGCAGTTCTTC. As protein: CASSFMPLGSEQFF.

A few counts support this clonotype. The chain has TRBV19 and TRBJ2-1; D not resolved. The germline V gene has CDR1 LNHDA and CDR2 SQIVND (reference sequence). This CDR3 region has 14 residues. Trimming pared 1 base from V and 5 bases from J, leaving 9 bases between. The CDR3 sequence is CASSIGLGHNEQFF. The CDR3 DNA reads as TGTGCCAGTAGTATAGGCCTAGGGCACAATGAGCAGTTCTTC.

The chain has TRBV7-2 and TRBJ1-1; D not resolved. V gave up 5 bases and J gave up 0 bases, with 7 bases separating them. This CDR3 spans 13 amino acids. CDR1 SGHTA and CDR2 FQGNSA come from the germline V gene. Written as DNA, the CDR3 is TGTGCCAGCAGCAACATGATGAACACTGAAGCTTTCTTT. It is translated as CASSNMMNTEAFF.

CDR3 in DNA: TGCGCCAGCAGCTTGAATATTGAGAACACTGAAGCTTTCTTT. This translates into CASSLNIENTEAFF. The chain combines TRBV5-1 with TRBJ1-1; D is unclear. CDR1 is SGHRS and CDR2 is YFSETQ in the germline V gene. Between the trimmed V and J ends, which lost 1 base and 1 base, there was a span of 8 bases. The CDR3 loop spans 14 amino acids.

This rearrangement joins TRBV5-1 to TRBJ2-6, with D maybe TRBD1 (5 bases). Trimming removed 5 bases at V and 4 bases at J, with 22 bases between. The CDR3 loop spans 18 amino acids. Germline assignment: CDR1 SGHRS and CDR2 YFSETQ. CDR3 amino acids: CASRSVIGQGSGANVLTF. For the CDR3, the DNA is TGCGCCAGCAGGTCCGTTATAGGACAAGGCTCCGGGGCCAACGTCCTGACTTTC.

This clonotype came up many times. V and J are TRBV6-5 and TRBJ1-2, with D possibly matching TRBD1 (5 bases). The CDR3 extends over 17 amino acids. Trimming took 0 bases from V and 2 from J, leaving 16 bases between them. Germline V lookup: CDR1 MNHEY, CDR2 SVGAGI. CDR3 loop: CASSYSGAEGANYGYTF. Written as DNA, the CDR3 is TGTGCCAGCAGTTACTCAGGGGCTGAAGGGGCCAACTATGGCTACACCTTC.

This clonotype was recorded only once. The DNA for the CDR3 is TGCGCCAGCAGCCAACTAGCGGGGGGTTCGGATACGCAGTATTTT. Translated: CASSQLAGGSDTQYF. J is TRBJ2-3 and V is TRBV5-1, with 12 nucleotides matching TRBD2. The V and J ends lost 4 bases and 6 bases, in that order; junction bases with no gene match: 6. The CDR3 has 15 amino acids. The germline V gene encodes CDR1 SGHRS and CDR2 YFSETQ.

This clonotype showed up just a few times. V and J are TRBV13 and TRBJ1-4; no clear D gene. The V gene's germline CDR1 is PRHDT and CDR2 FYEKMQ (reference sequence). Trimming took 3 bases from V and 6 from J, leaving 11 bases between them. The CDR3 extends over 14 amino acids. The CDR3: CASSFRAPDEKLFF. The CDR3 coding sequence is TGTGCCAGCAGCTTTAGGGCCCCAGATGAAAAACTGTTTTTT.

This chain links TRBV25-1 with TRBJ2-1; 8 bases line up with TRBD2. This CDR3 has 18 residues. Germline-derived CDR1 and CDR2 are MGHDK and SYGVNS. V gave up 7 bases and J gave up 3 bases; unmatched junction bases: 17. The CDR3 spells CASKGRGADYKRYNEQFF. The DNA of the CDR3 is TGTGCCAGCAAGGGGCGGGGGGCCGATTATAAACGCTACAATGAGCAGTTCTTC.

The rearrangement links TRBV19 to TRBJ1-3; a possible D gene is TRBD1 (5 bases). Germline V gives CDR1 LNHDA, CDR2 SQIVND (reference sequence). The CDR3 is made up of 16 amino acids. V dropped 7 bases and J dropped 0 bases, with 16 bases sitting between them. The CDR3 spells CASTPGPGTSGNTIYF. CDR3 DNA sequence: TGTGCCAGTACCCCCGGGCCAGGGACCTCTGGAAACACCATATATTTT.